The next 3 T cell receptor beta chains were all read from a single sample in a study of spatial heterogeneity in lung cancer. Specified time point: sample taken at primary tumor resection. No cells were sorted before sequencing. The whole RNA sequenced was extracted from tumor, nontumor lung or frozen PBMC. TCRdb re-analysed the 5' RACE reads in MiXCR, keeping a single row per CDR3 protein. In the table there are tens of thousands of distinct CDR3 sequences, about 11% of which are singletons. The sample consisted of PBMCs, taken at surgery. The receptors derive from a female donor with early-stage non-small cell lung cancer.

This clonotype was observed a handful of times. This chain connects TRBV29-1 to TRBJ1-2; 9 positions match TRBD1. Losses at the gene ends were 4 bases for V and 2 bases for J; bases not matched to a gene: 2. Germline CDR1 is SQVTM and CDR2 is ANQGSEA. The CDR3 extends over 13 amino acids. The CDR3 nucleotides read TGCAGCGTTGGACAGGGGGAAAACTATGGCTACACCTTC. Its protein is CSVGQGENYGYTF.

This clonotype appeared many times. V and J are TRBV6-1 and TRBJ1-2; D ambiguous. V lost 6 bases to trimming and J lost 0 bases, with 11 bases between them. The CDR3 covers 14 residues. Per the germline V gene, CDR1 is MNHNS and CDR2 is SASEGT. The CDR3 DNA is TGTGCCAGCAGCCCCCTGGGGTCTAACTATGGCTACACCTTC. Protein: CASSPLGSNYGYTF.

The chain couples TRBV28 to TRBJ2-2; 8 nucleotides line up with TRBD1. The CDR3 has 16 residues. V was pared by 2 bases and J by 5 bases, with 7 bases of the junction left unmatched. Germline values: CDR1 MDHEN, CDR2 SYDVKM. The CDR3 DNA follows: TGTGCCAGCAGTTTAGATCAGGGGGCGCGGACCGGGGAGCTGTTTTTT. It is translated as CASSLDQGARTGELFF.